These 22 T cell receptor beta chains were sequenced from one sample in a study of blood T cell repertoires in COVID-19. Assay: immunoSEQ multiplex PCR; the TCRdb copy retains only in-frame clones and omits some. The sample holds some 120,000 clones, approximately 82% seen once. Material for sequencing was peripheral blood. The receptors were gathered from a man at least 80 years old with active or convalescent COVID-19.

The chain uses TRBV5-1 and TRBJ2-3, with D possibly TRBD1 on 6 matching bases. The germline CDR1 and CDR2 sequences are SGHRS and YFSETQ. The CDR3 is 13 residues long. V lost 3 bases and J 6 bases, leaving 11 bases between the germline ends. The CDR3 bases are TGCGCCAGCAGCTCTAGGGACATCGATACGCAGTATTTT. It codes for CASSSRDIDTQYF.

CDR3 sequence: CASSQGPSTGQGTEAFF. DNA for the CDR3: TGTGCCAGCAGCCAAGGGCCTTCTACTGGACAGGGAACTGAAGCTTTCTTT. The chain couples TRBV3-1 (or the pseudogene TRBV3-2) to TRBJ1-1; TRBD1 matches 8 bases. The germline V gene encodes CDR1 LGHDT and CDR2 YNNKEL (reference sequence). The length of the CDR3 is 17 residues. With 1 base clipped from V and 5 bases from J, the junction kept 12 bases outside the gene matches.

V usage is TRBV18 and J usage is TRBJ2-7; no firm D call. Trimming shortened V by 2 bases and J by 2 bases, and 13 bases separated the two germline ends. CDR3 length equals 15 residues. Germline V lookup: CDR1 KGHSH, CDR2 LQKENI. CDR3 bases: TGTGCCAGCTCACCAAGAGGTGCGGTGCCCTACGAGCAGTACTTC. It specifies CASSPRGAVPYEQYF.

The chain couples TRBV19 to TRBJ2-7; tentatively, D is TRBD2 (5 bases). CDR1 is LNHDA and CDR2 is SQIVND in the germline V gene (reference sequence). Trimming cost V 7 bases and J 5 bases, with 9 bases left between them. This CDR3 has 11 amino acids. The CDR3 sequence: CASKVGDEQYF. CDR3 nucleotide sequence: TGTGCCAGTAAAGTCGGGGACGAGCAGTACTTC.

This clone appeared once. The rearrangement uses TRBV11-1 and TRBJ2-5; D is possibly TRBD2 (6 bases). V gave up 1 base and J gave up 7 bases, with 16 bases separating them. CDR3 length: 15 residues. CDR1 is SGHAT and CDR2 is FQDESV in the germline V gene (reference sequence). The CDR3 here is CASSLGDSGYGTQYF. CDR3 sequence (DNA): TGTGCCAGCAGCTTAGGGGATAGCGGCTACGGGACCCAGTACTTC.

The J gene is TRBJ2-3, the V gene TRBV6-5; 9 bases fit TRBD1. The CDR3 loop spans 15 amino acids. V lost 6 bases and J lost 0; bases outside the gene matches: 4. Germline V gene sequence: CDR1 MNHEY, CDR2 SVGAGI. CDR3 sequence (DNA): TGTGCCAGCAGGCCAGACAGGGGGAGCACAGATACGCAGTATTTT. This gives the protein CASRPDRGSTDTQYF.

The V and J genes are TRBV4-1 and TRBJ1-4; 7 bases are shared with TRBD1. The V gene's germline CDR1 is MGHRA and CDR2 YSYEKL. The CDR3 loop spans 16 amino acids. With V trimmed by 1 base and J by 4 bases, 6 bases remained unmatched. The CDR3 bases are TGCGCCAGCAGCCAAGCTCCCGGGACAGATAATGAAAAACTGTTTTTT. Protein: CASSQAPGTDNEKLFF.

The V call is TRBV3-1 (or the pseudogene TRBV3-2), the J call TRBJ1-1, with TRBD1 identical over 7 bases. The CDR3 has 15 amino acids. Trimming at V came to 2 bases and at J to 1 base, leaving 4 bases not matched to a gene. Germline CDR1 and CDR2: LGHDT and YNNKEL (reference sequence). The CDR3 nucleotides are TGTGCCAGCAGCCAACCACAGGGGCCGAACACTGAAGCTTTCTTT. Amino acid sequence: CASSQPQGPNTEAFF.

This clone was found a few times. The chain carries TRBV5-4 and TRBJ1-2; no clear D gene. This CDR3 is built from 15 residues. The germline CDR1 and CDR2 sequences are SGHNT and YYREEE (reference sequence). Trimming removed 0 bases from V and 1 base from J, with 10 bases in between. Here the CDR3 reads CASSLGELLNYGYTF. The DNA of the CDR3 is TGTGCCAGCAGCTTGGGGGAGTTACTTAACTATGGCTACACCTTC.

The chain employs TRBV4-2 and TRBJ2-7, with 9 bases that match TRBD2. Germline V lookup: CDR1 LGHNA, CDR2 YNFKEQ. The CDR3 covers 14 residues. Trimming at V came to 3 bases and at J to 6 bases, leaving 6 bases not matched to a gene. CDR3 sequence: CASSQSGTSIEQYF. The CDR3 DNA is TGTGCCAGCAGCCAGTCCGGGACTAGCATCGAGCAGTACTTC.

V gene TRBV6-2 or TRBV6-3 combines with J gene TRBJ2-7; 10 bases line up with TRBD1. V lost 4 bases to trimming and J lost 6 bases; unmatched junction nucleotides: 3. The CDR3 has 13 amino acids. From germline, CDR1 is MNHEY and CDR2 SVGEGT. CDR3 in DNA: TGTGCCAGCAGTTCGGGACAGGGGAGCGAGCAGTACTTC. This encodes CASSSGQGSEQYF.

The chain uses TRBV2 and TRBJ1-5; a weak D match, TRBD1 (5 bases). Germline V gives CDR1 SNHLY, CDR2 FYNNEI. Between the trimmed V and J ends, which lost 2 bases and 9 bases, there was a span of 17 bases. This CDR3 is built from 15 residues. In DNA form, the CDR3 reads TGTGCCAGCAGTGAATACCAGGCGGGGGAAACGCCCCAGCATTTT. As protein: CASSEYQAGETPQHF.

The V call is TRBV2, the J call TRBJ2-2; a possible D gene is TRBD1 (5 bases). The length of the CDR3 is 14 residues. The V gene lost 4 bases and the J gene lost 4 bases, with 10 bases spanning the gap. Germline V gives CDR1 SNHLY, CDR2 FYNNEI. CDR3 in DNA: TGTGCCAGCAGTGCAGGGTTAGTCACCGGGGAGCTGTTTTTT. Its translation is CASSAGLVTGELFF.

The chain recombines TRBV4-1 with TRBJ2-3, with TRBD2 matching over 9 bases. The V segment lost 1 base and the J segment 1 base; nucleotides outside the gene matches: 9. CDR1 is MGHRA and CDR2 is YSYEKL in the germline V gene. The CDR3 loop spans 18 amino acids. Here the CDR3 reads CASSQGTSAGRRTDTQYF. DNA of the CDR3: TGCGCCAGCAGCCAAGGGACTAGCGCGGGCCGGCGCACAGATACGCAGTATTTT.

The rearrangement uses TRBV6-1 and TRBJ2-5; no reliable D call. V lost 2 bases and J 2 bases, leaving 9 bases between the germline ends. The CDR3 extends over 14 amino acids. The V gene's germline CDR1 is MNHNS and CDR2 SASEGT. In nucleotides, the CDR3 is TGTGCCAGCAGTGAACAGCGCCCACAAGAGACCCAGTACTTC. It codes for CASSEQRPQETQYF.

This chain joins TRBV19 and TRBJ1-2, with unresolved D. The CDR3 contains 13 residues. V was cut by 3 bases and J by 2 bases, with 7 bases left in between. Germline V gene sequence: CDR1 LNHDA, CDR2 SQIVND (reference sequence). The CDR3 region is CASSMAQNYGYTF. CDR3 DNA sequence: TGTGCCAGTAGTATGGCTCAAAACTATGGCTACACCTTC.

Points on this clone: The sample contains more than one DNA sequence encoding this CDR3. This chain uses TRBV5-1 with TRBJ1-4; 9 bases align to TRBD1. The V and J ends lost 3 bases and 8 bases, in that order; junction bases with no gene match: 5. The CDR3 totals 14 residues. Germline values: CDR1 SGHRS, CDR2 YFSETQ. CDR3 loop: CASSSGQGGEKLFF. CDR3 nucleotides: TGCGCCAGCAGCTCGGGACAGGGCGGCGAAAAACTGTTTTTT. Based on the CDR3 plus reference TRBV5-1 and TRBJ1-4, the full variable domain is KAGVTQTPRYLIKTRGQQVTLSCSPISGHRSVSWYQQTPGQGLQFLFEYFSETQRNKGNFPGRFSGRQFSNSRSEMNVSTLELGDSALYLCASSSGQGGEKLFFGSGTQLSVL.

CDR3 sequence: CASSQDPPSEGYTDTQYF. The CDR3 DNA is TGCGCCAGCAGCCAAGATCCCCCTAGCGAGGGGTACACAGATACGCAGTATTTT. The chain links TRBV4-1 to TRBJ2-3; D might be TRBD2 (6 bases). V shed 0 bases and J shed 2 bases, with 18 bases lying between them. This CDR3 contains 18 residues. The V gene's germline CDR1 is MGHRA and CDR2 YSYEKL.

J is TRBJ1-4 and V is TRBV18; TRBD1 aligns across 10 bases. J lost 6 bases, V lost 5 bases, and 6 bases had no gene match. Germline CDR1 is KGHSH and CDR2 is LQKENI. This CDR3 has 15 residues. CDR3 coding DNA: TGTGCCAGCTCAAGAGGACAGGGGGTCTATGAAAAACTGTTTTTT. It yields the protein CASSRGQGVYEKLFF.

The CDR3 spells CASSMDRGGNTIYF. The CDR3 DNA reads TGTGCCAGTAGTATGGACAGGGGTGGAAACACCATATATTTT. V is TRBV19 and J is TRBJ1-3; 9 bases fit TRBD1. Germline assignment: CDR1 LNHDA and CDR2 SQIVND (reference sequence). This CDR3 has 14 residues. V was clipped by 3 bases and J by 3 bases; unmatched bases: 0.

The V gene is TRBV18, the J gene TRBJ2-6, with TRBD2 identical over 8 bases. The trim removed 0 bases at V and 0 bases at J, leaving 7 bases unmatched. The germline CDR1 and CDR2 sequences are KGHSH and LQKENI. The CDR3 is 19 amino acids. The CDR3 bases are TGTGCCAGCTCACCACCCATCGGGGGGGGGAGCTCTGGGGCCAACGTCCTGACTTTC. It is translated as CASSPPIGGGSSGANVLTF.

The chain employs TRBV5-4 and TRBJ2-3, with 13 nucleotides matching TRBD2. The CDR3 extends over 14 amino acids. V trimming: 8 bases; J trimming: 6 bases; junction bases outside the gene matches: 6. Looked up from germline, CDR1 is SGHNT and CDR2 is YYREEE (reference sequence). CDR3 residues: CASLLAGGPDTQYF. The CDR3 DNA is TGTGCCAGTCTACTAGCGGGGGGGCCGGATACGCAGTATTTT.